The present T cell receptor (beta chain) was sequenced within a study of identical twins. The CDR3 is 16 residues long. V shed 6 bases and J 0 bases; nucleotides not matched to a gene: 7. Germline V gene sequence: CDR1 MNHNS, CDR2 SASEGT. This clonotype was detected a few times. TCRdb processed the 5' RACE reads anew with MiXCR; each CDR3 protein has one entry. Seen here are a few hundred thousand distinct CDR3 sequences, approximately 10% observed once, and the top ten hold approximately 3.2%. The same data also contributed to another study, on yellow fever vaccine responses in identical twins.

The chain recombines TRBV6-1 with TRBJ2-7, with 11 bases matching TRBD2. The sample was PBMCs. This TCR was recovered from a woman aged 18-29 years in good health. In DNA, the CDR3 is TGTGCCAGCAGCCGAACTAGCGGGGGAAACTCCTACGAGCAGTACTTC. This translates into CASSRTSGGNSYEQYF.